These 13 T cell receptor beta chains were sequenced from one sample in a study of shared clonotypes between healthy human individuals. Profiling relied on immunoSEQ multiplex PCR, and the TCRdb table lists in-frame clones only, not all of them. The data hold just under 95,000 clones, with 60% to 70% observed a single time. The sequenced sample consisted of memory CD8+ T cells sorted from blood. The subset denotes: CD45RO+ cells pooled with CCR7-negative TemRA cells. The receptor set was obtained from a young man in good health.

Concerning this clone itself: It is likely a read error: a sequence one base away is far more abundant. Other DNA sequences of this sample code for an identical CDR3. The chain employs TRBV6-4 and TRBJ2-3; D is possibly TRBD2 (6 bases). The germline gives CDR1 MRHNA, CDR2 SNTAGT. The CDR3 runs 15 residues. CDR3 sequence (DNA): TGCGCCAGCAGTGACTCCGCGGGAAGCACAGATACGCAGTATTTT. The encoded protein is CASSDSAGSTDTQYF.

This clone has more than one count but fewer than ten. This chain links TRBV13 with TRBJ2-7, with D uncertain. V was trimmed by 5 bases and J by 2 bases, leaving 4 bases between them. Germline-derived CDR1 and CDR2 are PRHDT and FYEKMQ (reference sequence). The CDR3 is 11 residues long. The CDR3 region is CASSRTYEQYF. CDR3 coding DNA: TGTGCCAGCAGCAGGACCTACGAGCAGTACTTC. The whole variable domain, filled in from reference TRBV13 and TRBJ2-7, reads AAGVIQSPRHLIKEKRETATLKCYPIPRHDTVYWYQQGPGQDPQFLISFYEKMQSDKGSIPDRFSAQQFSDYHSELNMSSLELGDSALYFCASSRTYEQYFGPGTRLTVT.

This chain joins TRBV6-1 and TRBJ2-2; D is unclear. CDR1 is MNHNS, CDR2 SASEGT, per germline. V was shortened by 8 bases and J by 8 bases, with 12 bases between the two germline ends. The CDR3 is 12 residues long. The CDR3, as DNA: TGTGCCAGCTGCATGGGCTTTGGGGAGCTGTTTTTT. Translation: CASCMGFGELFF.

The chain joins TRBV19 to TRBJ1-5, with 11 bases identical to TRBD1. Unmatched junction bases numbered 5, after V lost 3 bases and J lost 7 bases. Germline CDR1 and CDR2: LNHDA and SQIVND (reference sequence). The CDR3 is 15 residues long. The CDR3 protein is CASSIGGQGGQPQHF. The CDR3 DNA sequence: TGTGCCAGTAGTATCGGGGGACAGGGGGGACAGCCCCAGCATTTT.

The rearrangement uses TRBV25-1 and TRBJ2-3, with D perhaps matching TRBD2 (5 bases). The germline CDR1 and CDR2 sequences are MGHDK and SYGVNS. The V gene lost 1 base and the J gene lost 4 bases, with 9 bases spanning the gap. The CDR3 is 14 residues long. CDR3 sequence reads: CASSESWRADTQYF. The CDR3 DNA reads TGTGCCAGCAGTGAATCTTGGCGGGCAGATACGCAGTATTTT. The whole variable domain, filled in from reference TRBV25-1 and TRBJ2-3, reads EADIYQTPRYLVIGTGKKITLECSQTMGHDKMYWYQQDPGMELHLIHYSYGVNSTEKGDLSSESTVSRIRTEHFPLTLESARPSHTSQYLCASSESWRADTQYFGPGTRLTVL.

The CDR3 spells CASSWKEGLADTQYF. In DNA, the CDR3 is TGTGCCAGCAGCTGGAAGGAGGGTTTGGCAGATACGCAGTATTTT. V and J are TRBV5-4 and TRBJ2-3; maybe TRBD2 (6 bases). Looked up from germline, CDR1 is SGHNT and CDR2 is YYREEE (reference sequence). Between the trimmed V and J ends, which lost 3 bases and 4 bases, there was a span of 15 bases. The CDR3 length is 15 residues.

The chain recombines TRBV11-2 with TRBJ2-1; 12 positions match TRBD1. The CDR3 sequence is 16 residues long. V gave up 6 bases and J gave up 7 bases; unmatched junction bases: 10. The germline V gene encodes CDR1 SGHAT and CDR2 FQNNGV. The CDR3 protein is CASSSDRDRGPNEQFF. The CDR3 DNA follows: TGTGCCAGCAGTTCCGATCGGGACAGGGGGCCAAATGAGCAGTTCTTC.

CDR3 nucleotides: TGTGCCAGCAGCTTAGTCCCAGGGGGCTACGAGCAGTACTTC. It is translated as CASSLVPGGYEQYF. The chain carries TRBV7-9 and TRBJ2-7; TRBD1 aligns across 7 bases. The CDR3 extends over 14 amino acids. Germline CDR1 and CDR2: SEHNR and FQNEAQ (reference sequence). J lost 3 bases, V lost 1 base, and 3 bases had no gene match.

The chain recombines TRBV28 with TRBJ2-1; tentative D call: TRBD2 (5 bases). The CDR3 has 12 amino acids. Germline V gene data show CDR1 as MDHEN and CDR2 as SYDVKM. V lost 3 bases and J 12 bases, leaving 12 bases between the germline ends. CDR3 protein: CASSFQRRGQFF. CDR3 DNA: TGTGCCAGCAGTTTCCAGCGCCGGGGGCAGTTCTTC.

This CDR3 is CASSSAMWPWEQFF. In DNA, the CDR3 is TGTGCCAGCAGCTCGGCGATGTGGCCGTGGGAGCAGTTCTTC. The J gene is TRBJ2-1, the V gene TRBV7-2; D is unclear. V lost 4 bases, J lost 10 bases, and 17 bases lay in between. Germline V gene lookup returns CDR1 SGHTA and CDR2 FQGNSA. This CDR3 contains 14 residues.

With respect to this clone: A much bigger clone sits one base away, suggesting this may be a read error. Other DNA variants within this sample encode the same CDR3. The rearrangement links TRBV7-6 to TRBJ2-7; no reliable D call. V was cut by 5 bases and J by 4 bases, with 6 bases left in between. The CDR3 has 11 residues. Per germline, CDR1 SGHVS and CDR2 FNYEAQ. The CDR3 nucleotides are TGTGCCAGCAGCCCCGGGTACGAGCAGTACTTC. Translation gives CASSPGYEQYF.

V usage is TRBV7-9 and J usage is TRBJ2-5, with D perhaps being TRBD1 or TRBD2 (6 bases each). The germline CDR1 and CDR2 sequences are SEHNR and FQNEAQ (reference sequence). V was pared by 0 bases and J by 3 bases, with 11 bases between. The CDR3 length is 15 residues. The CDR3 DNA follows: TGTGCCAGCAGCTTAGCGAAAAGGGGGGAAGAGACCCAGTACTTC. Amino acid sequence: CASSLAKRGEETQYF.

This clone occurred a few times. This chain links TRBV7-9 with TRBJ2-1; TRBD1 aligns across 8 bases. The germline gives CDR1 SEHNR, CDR2 FQNEAQ (reference sequence). The CDR3 extends over 15 amino acids. V lost 5 bases, J lost 5 bases, and 8 bases stayed unmatched. The CDR3 region has the DNA TGTGCCAGCAGCCCGGAGGGACAGGTCCACAATGAGCAGTTCTTC. Encoded protein: CASSPEGQVHNEQFF.